This TCR beta chain was sequenced for a study of CD8+ T cells in alopecia areata. For the study at large: Patients in the treated group were given tofacitinib by mouth, 5 to 10 mg twice a day.

Peripheral blood samples and lesional scalp punch biopsies were obtained from alopecia areata patients. Following RNA extraction, reverse transcription yielded cDNA that acted as the sequencing template. Sequencing used immunoSEQ multiplex PCR; TCRdb keeps in-frame clones, though not all of them. The sample has about 180,000 clones, roughly 66% seen once; the top ten hold about an eighth. This clone has only a few counts. Germline-derived CDR1 and CDR2 are MGHRA and YSYEKL. CDR3 length equals 15 residues. With 0 bases removed from V and 1 base from J, the gap between germline ends came to 9 bases. The chain has TRBV4-1 and TRBJ1-2; D may be TRBD1 (6 bases). The receptor was derived from a human donor with alopecia areata. Specimen: CD8+ T cells sorted from blood, collected at week 0. CDR3 residues: CASSQERTDNYGYTF. CDR3 coding DNA: TGCGCCAGCAGCCAAGAGAGGACAGATAACTATGGCTACACCTTC.